The T cell receptor beta chain under discussion was sequenced for a study of memory CD4+ T cells and cytomegalovirus serostatus. Background on the study: Donors were healthy Belgian adults, several CMV seropositive and about 24 seronegative. Findings and caveats of the study: Suggested: most of the CMV-linked TCR signature lies in CD4+ memory cells. Repertoires predicted CMV serostatus with median bootstrapped AUC of about 0.95.

Profiling relied on immunoSEQ multiplex PCR, and the TCRdb table lists in-frame clones only, not all of them. This sample has just under 40,000 clones, with over 60% found just once. As to this clone: Its antigen is undetermined.

The CDR3 covers 18 residues. Germline lookup yields CDR1 SGDLS and CDR2 YYNGEE. With V trimmed by 6 bases and J by 2 bases, 12 bases remained unmatched. The sort gate was single viable CD3+CD4+CD8-CD45RO+ cells for memory CD4+ T cells. Positive selection with CD4 microbeads enriched total CD4+ T cells. The material sequenced was memory CD4+ T cells from blood. This sequence was found in an adult in good health and CMV-seronegative. V and J are TRBV9 and TRBJ2-2; 11 positions agree with TRBD2. The CDR3 here is CASNHRASGGLNTGELFF. In nucleotides, the CDR3 is TGTGCCAGCAACCATAGGGCTAGCGGGGGGCTTAACACCGGGGAGCTGTTTTTT.